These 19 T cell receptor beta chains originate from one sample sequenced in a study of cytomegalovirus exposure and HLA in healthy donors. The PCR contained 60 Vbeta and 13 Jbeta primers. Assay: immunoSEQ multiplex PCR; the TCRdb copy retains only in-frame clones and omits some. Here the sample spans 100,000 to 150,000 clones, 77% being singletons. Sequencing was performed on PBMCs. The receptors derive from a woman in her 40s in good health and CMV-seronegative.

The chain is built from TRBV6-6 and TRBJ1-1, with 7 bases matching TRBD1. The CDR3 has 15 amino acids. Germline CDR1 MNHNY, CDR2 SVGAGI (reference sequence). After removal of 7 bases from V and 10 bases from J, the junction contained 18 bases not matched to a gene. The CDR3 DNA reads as TGTGCCAGCACCCCGGGGACAGCCCCGGGTTTACGAGCTTTCTTT. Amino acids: CASTPGTAPGLRAFF.

The CDR3 region has the DNA TGTGCCAGCAGTGGACGAAGCCACGATCACGGGGGGCGTTCGGAGACCCAGTACTTC. It specifies CASSGRSHDHGGRSETQYF. The rearrangement uses TRBV6-1 and TRBJ2-5; possibly TRBD2 for D (7 bases). CDR3 length: 19 residues. Between the trimmed V and J ends, which lost 4 bases and 5 bases, there was a span of 29 bases. Germline CDR1 is MNHNS and CDR2 is SASEGT.

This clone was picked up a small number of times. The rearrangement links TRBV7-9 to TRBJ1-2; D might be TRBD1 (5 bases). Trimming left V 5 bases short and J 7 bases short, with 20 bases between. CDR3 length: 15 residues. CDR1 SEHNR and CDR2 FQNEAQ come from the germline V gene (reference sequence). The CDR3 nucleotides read TGTGCCAGCAGCCCCACCACGACAGAGCTGGGTGGCTACACCTTC. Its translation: CASSPTTTELGGYTF. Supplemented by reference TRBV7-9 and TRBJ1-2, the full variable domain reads DTGVSQNPRHKITKRGQNVTFRCDPISEHNRLYWYRQTLGQGPEFLTYFQNEAQLEKSRLLSDRFSAERPKGSFSTLEIQRTEQGDSAMYLCASSPTTTELGGYTFGSGTRLTVV.

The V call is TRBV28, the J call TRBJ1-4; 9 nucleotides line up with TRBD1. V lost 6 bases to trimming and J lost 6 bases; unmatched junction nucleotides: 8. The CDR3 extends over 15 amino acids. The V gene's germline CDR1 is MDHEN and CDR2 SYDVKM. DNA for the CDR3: TGTGCCAGCAGCTCAACCGGGACAGGGCATGAAAAACTGTTTTTT. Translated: CASSSTGTGHEKLFF.

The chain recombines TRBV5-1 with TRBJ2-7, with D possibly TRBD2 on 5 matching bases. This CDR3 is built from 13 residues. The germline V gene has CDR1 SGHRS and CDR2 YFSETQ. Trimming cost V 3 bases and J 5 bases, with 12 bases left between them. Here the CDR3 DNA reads TGCGCCAGCAGCTCCCGAGACGGGGACGAGCAGTACTTC. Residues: CASSSRDGDEQYF.

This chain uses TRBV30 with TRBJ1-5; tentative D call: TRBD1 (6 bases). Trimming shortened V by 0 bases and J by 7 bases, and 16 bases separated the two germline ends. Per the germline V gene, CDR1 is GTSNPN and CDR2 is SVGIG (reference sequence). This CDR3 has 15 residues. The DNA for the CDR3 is TGTGCCTGGAGTGTAAACGGGAGGGGGAGGCAGCCCCAGCATTTT. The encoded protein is CAWSVNGRGRQPQHF.

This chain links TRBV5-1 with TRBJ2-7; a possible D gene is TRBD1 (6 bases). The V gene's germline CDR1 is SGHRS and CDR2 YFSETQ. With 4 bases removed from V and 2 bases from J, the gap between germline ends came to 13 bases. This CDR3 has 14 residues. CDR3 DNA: TGCGCCAGCAGCCCCGACAGGTTTACCTACGAGCAGTACTTC. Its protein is CASSPDRFTYEQYF.

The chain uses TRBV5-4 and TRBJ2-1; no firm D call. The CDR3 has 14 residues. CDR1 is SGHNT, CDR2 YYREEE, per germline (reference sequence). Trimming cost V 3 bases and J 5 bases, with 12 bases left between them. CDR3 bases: TGTGCCAGCAGCTCTCCGGGTGAGCACAATGAGCAGTTCTTC. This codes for CASSSPGEHNEQFF.

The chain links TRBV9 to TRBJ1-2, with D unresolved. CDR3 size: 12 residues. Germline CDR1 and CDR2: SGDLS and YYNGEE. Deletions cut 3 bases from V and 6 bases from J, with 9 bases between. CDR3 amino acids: CASSAEANGYTF. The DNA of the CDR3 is TGTGCCAGCAGCGCAGAAGCGAATGGCTACACCTTC.

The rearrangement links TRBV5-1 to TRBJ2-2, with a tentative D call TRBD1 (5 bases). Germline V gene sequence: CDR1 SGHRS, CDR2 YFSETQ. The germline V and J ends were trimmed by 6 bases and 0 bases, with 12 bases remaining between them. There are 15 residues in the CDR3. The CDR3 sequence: CASKRTIPNTGELFF. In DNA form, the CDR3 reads TGCGCCAGCAAGAGGACAATCCCGAACACCGGGGAGCTGTTTTTT.

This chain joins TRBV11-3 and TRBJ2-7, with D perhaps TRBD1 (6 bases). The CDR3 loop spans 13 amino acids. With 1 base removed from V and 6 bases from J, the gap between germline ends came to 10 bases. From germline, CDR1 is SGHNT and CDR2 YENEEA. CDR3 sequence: CASSLGLGGEQYF. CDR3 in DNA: TGTGCCAGCAGCTTAGGGTTAGGGGGCGAGCAGTACTTC.

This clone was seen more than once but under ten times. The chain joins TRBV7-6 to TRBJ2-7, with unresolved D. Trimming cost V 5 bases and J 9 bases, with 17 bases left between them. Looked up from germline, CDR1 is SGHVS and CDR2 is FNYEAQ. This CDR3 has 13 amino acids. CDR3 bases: TGTGCCAGCAGCCCTCCGGGTAGCCCGGGGCAGTACTTC. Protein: CASSPPGSPGQYF. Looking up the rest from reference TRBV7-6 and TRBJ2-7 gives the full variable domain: GAGVSQSPRYKVTKRGQDVALRCDPISGHVSLYWYRQALGQGPEFLTYFNYEAQQDKSGLPNDRFSAERPEGSISTLTIQRTEQRDSAMYRCASSPPGSPGQYFGPGTRLTVT.

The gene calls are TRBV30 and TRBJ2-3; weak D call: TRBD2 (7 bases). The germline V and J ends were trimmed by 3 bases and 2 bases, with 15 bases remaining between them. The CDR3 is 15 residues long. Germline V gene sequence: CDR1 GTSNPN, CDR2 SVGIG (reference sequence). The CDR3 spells CAWSGGPSFTDTQYF. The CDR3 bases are TGTGCCTGGAGCGGGGGGCCCTCTTTCACAGATACGCAGTATTTT. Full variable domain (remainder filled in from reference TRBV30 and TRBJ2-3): SQTIHQWPATLVQPVGSPLSLECTVEGTSNPNLYWYRQAAGRGLQLLFYSVGIGQISSEVPQNLSASRPQDRQFILSSKKLLLSDSGFYLCAWSGGPSFTDTQYFGPGTRLTVL.

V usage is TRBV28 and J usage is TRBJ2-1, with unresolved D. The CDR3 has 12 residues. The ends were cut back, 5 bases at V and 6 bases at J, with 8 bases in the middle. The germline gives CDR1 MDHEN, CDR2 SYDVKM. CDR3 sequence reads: CASSTAINEQFF. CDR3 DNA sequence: TGTGCCAGCAGTACAGCAATCAATGAGCAGTTCTTC.

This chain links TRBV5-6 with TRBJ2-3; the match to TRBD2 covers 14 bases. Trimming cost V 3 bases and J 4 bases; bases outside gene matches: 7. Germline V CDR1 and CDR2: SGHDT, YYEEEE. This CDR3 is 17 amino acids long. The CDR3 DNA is TGTGCCAGCAGCTCCTTAACGACTAGCGGGGGGGCAGATACGCAGTATTTT. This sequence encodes CASSSLTTSGGADTQYF.

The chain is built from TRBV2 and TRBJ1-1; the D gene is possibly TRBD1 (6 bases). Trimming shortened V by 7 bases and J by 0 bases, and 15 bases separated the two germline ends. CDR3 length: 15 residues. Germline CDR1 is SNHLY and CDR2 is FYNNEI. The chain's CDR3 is CASTNREAMNTEAFF. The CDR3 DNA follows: TGTGCCAGCACGAACAGGGAAGCGATGAACACTGAAGCTTTCTTT.

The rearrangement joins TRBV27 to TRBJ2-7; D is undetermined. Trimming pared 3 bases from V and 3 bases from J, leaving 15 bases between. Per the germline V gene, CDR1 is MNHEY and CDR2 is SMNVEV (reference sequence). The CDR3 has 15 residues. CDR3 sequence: CASSLGSSPDYEQYF. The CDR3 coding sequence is TGTGCCAGCAGTTTGGGTAGCAGCCCCGACTACGAGCAGTACTTC.

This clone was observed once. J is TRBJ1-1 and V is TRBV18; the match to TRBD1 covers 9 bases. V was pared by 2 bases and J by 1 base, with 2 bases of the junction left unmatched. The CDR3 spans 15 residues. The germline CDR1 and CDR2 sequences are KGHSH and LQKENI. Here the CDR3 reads CASSPGTGRNTEAFF. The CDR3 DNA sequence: TGTGCCAGCTCACCAGGGACAGGGCGGAACACTGAAGCTTTCTTT. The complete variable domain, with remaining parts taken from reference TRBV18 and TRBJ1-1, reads NAGVMQNPRHLVRRRGQEARLRCSPMKGHSHVYWYRQLPEEGLKFMVYLQKENIIDESGMPKERFSAEFPKEGPSILRIQQVVRGDSAAYFCASSPGTGRNTEAFFGQGTRLTVV.

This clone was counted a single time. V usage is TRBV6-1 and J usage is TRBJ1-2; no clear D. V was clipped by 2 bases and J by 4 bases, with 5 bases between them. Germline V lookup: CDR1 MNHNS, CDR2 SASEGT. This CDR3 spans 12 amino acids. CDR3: CASSESVYGYTF. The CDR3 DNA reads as TGTGCCAGCAGTGAATCCGTCTATGGCTACACCTTC.